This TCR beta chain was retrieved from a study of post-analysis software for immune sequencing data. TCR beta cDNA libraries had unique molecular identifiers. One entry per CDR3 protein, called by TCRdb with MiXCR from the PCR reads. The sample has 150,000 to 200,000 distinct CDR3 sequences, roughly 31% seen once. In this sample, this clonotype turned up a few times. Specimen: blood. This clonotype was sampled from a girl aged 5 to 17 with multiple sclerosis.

The CDR3, as DNA: TGCAGCGTTGGTATGGGAGCTAACTATGGCTACACCTTC. Encoded protein: CSVGMGANYGYTF. This rearrangement joins TRBV29-1 to TRBJ1-2, with unresolved D. V gave up 4 bases and J gave up 0 bases, with 9 bases separating them. Germline CDR1 is SQVTM and CDR2 is ANQGSEA. This CDR3 has 13 residues.